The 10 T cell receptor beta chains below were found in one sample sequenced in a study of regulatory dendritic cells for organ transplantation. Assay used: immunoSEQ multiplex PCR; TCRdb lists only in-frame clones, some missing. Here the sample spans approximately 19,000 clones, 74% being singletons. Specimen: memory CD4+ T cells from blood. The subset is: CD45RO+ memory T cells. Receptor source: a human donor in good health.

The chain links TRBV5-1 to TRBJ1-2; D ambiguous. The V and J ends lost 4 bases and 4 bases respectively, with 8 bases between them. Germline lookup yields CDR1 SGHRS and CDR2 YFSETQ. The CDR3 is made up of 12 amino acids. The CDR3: CASSTDTYGYTF. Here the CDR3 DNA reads TGCGCCAGCAGCACCGACACCTATGGCTACACCTTC.

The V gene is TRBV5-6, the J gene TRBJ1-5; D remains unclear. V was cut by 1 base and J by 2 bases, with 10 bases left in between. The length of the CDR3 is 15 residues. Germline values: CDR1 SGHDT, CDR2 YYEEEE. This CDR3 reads CASSLSGFGNQPQHF. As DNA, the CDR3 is TGTGCCAGCAGCTTGTCGGGGTTTGGCAATCAGCCCCAGCATTTT.

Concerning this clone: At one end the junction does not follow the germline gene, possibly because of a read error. The CDR3 reads CASSLTPPETQYF. CDR3 DNA: TGTGCTAGCAGCTTAACACCCCCAGAGACCCAGTACTTC. The J gene is TRBJ2-5, the V gene TRBV7-7; D gene uncertain. Looked up from germline, CDR1 is SSHAT and CDR2 is FNYEAQ (reference sequence). CDR3 size: 13 residues.

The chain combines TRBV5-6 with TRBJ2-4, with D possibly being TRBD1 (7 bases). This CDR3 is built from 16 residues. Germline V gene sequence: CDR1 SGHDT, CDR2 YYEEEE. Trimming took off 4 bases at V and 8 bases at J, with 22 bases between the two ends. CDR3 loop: CASSADYRGYEDIQYF. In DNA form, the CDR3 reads TGTGCCAGCAGCGCGGACTACAGGGGATACGAAGACATTCAGTACTTC. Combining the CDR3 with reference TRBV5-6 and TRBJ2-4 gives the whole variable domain DAGVTQSPTHLIKTRGQQVTLRCSPKSGHDTVSWYQQALGQGPQFIFQYYEEEERQRGNFPDRFSGHQFPNYSSELNVNALLLGDSALYLCASSADYRGYEDIQYFGAGTRLSVL.

CDR3 nucleotides: TGTGCCACCGACCGGCAGCGGGGGAGCACAGATACGCAGTATTTT. Translating gives CATDRQRGSTDTQYF. The rearrangement joins TRBV6-1 to TRBJ2-3, with TRBD2 identical over 8 bases. Germline V gene sequence: CDR1 MNHNS, CDR2 SASEGT. V lost 10 bases, J lost 0 bases, and 9 bases stayed unmatched. This CDR3 has 15 amino acids.

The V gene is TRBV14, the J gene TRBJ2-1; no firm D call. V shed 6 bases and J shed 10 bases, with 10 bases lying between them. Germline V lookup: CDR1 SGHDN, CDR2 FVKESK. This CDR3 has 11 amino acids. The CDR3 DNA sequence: TGTGCCAGCAGTTCAGGCCCGGAGCAGTTCTTC. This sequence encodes CASSSGPEQFF.

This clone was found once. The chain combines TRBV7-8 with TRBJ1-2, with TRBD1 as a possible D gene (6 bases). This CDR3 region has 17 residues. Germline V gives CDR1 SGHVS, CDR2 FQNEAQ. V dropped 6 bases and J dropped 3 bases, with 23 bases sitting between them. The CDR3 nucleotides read TGTGCCAGCAGTCCGGTAGCTCCCGGGACACAGGACTATGGCTACACCTTC. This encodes CASSPVAPGTQDYGYTF.

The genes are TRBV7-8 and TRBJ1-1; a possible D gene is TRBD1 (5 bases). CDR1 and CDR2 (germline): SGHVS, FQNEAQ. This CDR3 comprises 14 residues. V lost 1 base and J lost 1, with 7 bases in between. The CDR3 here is CASSLVGGNTEAFF. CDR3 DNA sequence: TGTGCCAGCAGCTTAGTCGGGGGGAACACTGAAGCTTTCTTT.

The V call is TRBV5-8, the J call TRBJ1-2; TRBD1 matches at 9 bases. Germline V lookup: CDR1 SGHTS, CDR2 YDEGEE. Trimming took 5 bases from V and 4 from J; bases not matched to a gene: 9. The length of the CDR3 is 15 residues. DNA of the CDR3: TGTGCCAGCAGTCGCCCGGACAGGGGTTCCTATGGCTACACCTTC. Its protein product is CASSRPDRGSYGYTF.

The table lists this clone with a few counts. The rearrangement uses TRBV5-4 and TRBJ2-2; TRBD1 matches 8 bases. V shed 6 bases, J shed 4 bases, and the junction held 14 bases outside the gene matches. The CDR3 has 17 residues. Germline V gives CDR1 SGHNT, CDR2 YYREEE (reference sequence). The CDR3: CASTGAFGTGGTGELFF. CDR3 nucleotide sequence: TGTGCCAGCACCGGGGCATTCGGGACAGGTGGCACCGGGGAGCTGTTTTTT. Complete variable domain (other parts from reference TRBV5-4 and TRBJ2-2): ETGVTQSPTHLIKTRGQQVTLRCSSQSGHNTVSWYQQALGQGPQFIFQYYREEENGRGNFPPRFSGLQFPNYSSELNVNALELDDSALYLCASTGAFGTGGTGELFFGEGSRLTVL.